One and the same sample provided the 17 T cell receptor beta chains below, sequenced in a study of blood T cells in healthy people across ages. Then a second PCR, running roughly 6 to 11 cycles, was carried out with a sample-barcoded 5' primer and a J-beta primer mix. MiXCR, run by TCRdb on the 5' RACE reads, gives a single entry per CDR3 protein. This sample has about 780,000 distinct CDR3 sequences, with around 45% found just once. Input material: blood. The receptors originated from a man at least 80 years old in good health.

This sequence joins TRBV7-2 and TRBJ2-5, with D tentatively TRBD2 (6 bases). Per the germline V gene, CDR1 is SGHTA and CDR2 is FQGNSA. The CDR3 consists of 16 residues. Trimming took 1 base from V and 6 from J, leaving 18 bases between them. The CDR3 coding sequence is TGTGCCAGCAGCTTAGATGGAACGGGCGGGGAAAAGACCCAGTACTTC. It encodes CASSLDGTGGEKTQYF.

The chain joins TRBV3-1 to TRBJ2-5; 9 bases match TRBD2. The germline CDR1 and CDR2 sequences are LGHDT and YNNKEL (reference sequence). With 0 bases clipped from V and 13 bases from J, the junction kept 3 bases outside the gene matches. The CDR3 runs to 12 residues. Written as DNA, the CDR3 is TGTGCCAGCAGCCAAGACGGCGGGAGGGCGTACTTC. It encodes CASSQDGGRAYF.

This clonotype was detected ten times or more. The rearrangement links TRBV29-1 to TRBJ2-1; TRBD2 is a possible D gene (6 bases). V was pared by 6 bases and J by 5 bases, with 11 bases between. Germline CDR1 and CDR2: SQVTM and ANQGSEA. This CDR3 contains 12 residues. The DNA of the CDR3 is TGCAGCGTACGGGAGATACACAATGAGCAGTTCTTC. Translation gives CSVREIHNEQFF.

The chain links TRBV20-1 to TRBJ1-2, with TRBD1 matching over 7 bases. This CDR3 spans 12 amino acids. Germline lookup yields CDR1 DFQATT and CDR2 SNEGSKA (reference sequence). V lost 5 bases, J lost 6 bases, and 6 bases stayed unmatched. The CDR3 protein is CSAHDRANGYTF. The CDR3 region has the DNA TGCAGTGCTCACGACAGGGCTAATGGCTACACCTTC.

V gene TRBV20-1 combines with J gene TRBJ1-4; D is ambiguous. This CDR3 comprises 11 residues. CDR1 DFQATT and CDR2 SNEGSKA come from the germline V gene (reference sequence). V was pared by 7 bases and J by 4 bases, with 7 bases between. The CDR3 DNA sequence: TGCAGTGAAGGAGTTAATGAAAAACTGTTTTTT. Residues: CSEGVNEKLFF.

The rearrangement uses TRBV15 and TRBJ1-4; D is ambiguous. Trimming removed 0 bases from V and 7 bases from J, with 6 bases in between. The CDR3 runs to 13 residues. Germline CDR1 reads LNHNV; CDR2 reads YYDKDF (reference sequence). Here the CDR3 reads CATSRDLGEKLFF. The CDR3 region has the DNA TGTGCCACCAGCAGAGATTTAGGTGAAAAACTGTTTTTT.

The chain employs TRBV7-2 and TRBJ1-2; D is undetermined. Germline CDR1 SGHTA, CDR2 FQGNSA. V lost 1 base, J lost 5 bases, and 14 bases lay in between. This CDR3 is built from 15 residues. The CDR3 reads CASSLEAGQGYGYTF. CDR3 bases: TGTGCCAGCAGCTTAGAAGCGGGCCAAGGGTATGGCTACACCTTC.

The rearrangement links TRBV11-2 to TRBJ2-7, with D tentatively TRBD2 (5 bases). The assigned J gene may be wrong: the sequence end matches TRBJ2-5 better. The CDR3 covers 14 residues. CDR1 is SGHAT, CDR2 FQNNGV, per germline. The CDR3 nucleotides read TGTGCCAGCAGCTCCCGAGGGTACGAAGGGACCCAGTACTTC. It translates to CASSSRGYEGTQYF.

This clonotype was detected many times. The J gene is TRBJ2-3, the V gene TRBV7-9; 11 bases align to TRBD2. J was trimmed by 0 bases and V by 3 bases; bases with no gene match: 5. In germline, CDR1 is SEHNR, CDR2 FQNEAQ (reference sequence). This CDR3 is 17 amino acids long. The CDR3 nucleotides read TGTGCCAGCAGCTTCACTAGCGGGGGAGCTAGCACAGATACGCAGTATTTT. Translation gives CASSFTSGGASTDTQYF.

As for this clonotype: At one end, the junction sequence differs from germline, possibly due to a read error. The chain employs TRBV3-1 and TRBJ1-6, with 9 bases identical to TRBD1. The CDR3 has 15 amino acids. The germline gives CDR1 LGHDT, CDR2 YNNKEL (reference sequence). This CDR3 reads CTSRKQGATLAPLHF. In DNA form, the CDR3 reads TGTACCAGCAGGAAACAGGGGGCTACTTTGGCACCCCTCCACTTT.

This clonotype was seen at least ten times. This rearrangement joins TRBV7-2 to TRBJ1-1, with no clear D. The CDR3 extends over 14 amino acids. Trimming pared 1 base from V and 1 base from J, leaving 7 bases between. Germline V gene lookup returns CDR1 SGHTA and CDR2 FQGNSA. In nucleotides, the CDR3 is TGTGCCAGCAGCTTAGGGCGGGGGAACACTGAAGCTTTCTTT. Translating it yields CASSLGRGNTEAFF. Drawing the rest from reference TRBV7-2 and TRBJ1-1, the complete variable domain is GAGVSQSPSNKVTEKGKDVELRCDPISGHTALYWYRQSLGQGLEFLIYFQGNSAPDKSGLPSDRFSAERTGGSVSTLTIQRTQQEDSAVYLCASSLGRGNTEAFFGQGTRLTVV.

This clonotype has just one count. V usage is TRBV10-3 and J usage is TRBJ2-5, with D tentatively TRBD2 (8 bases). Germline V gene data show CDR1 as ENHRY and CDR2 as SYGVKD. This CDR3 region has 17 residues. Between the trimmed V and J ends, which lost 3 bases and 11 bases, there was a span of 28 bases. CDR3 sequence reads: CAISENFRTGGGNEQYF. The CDR3 DNA reads TGTGCCATCAGTGAAAACTTCAGGACGGGAGGGGGCAATGAGCAGTACTTC.

Turning to this clonotype: With a much larger clone just one base away, this may be a read error. The J gene is TRBJ2-1, the V gene TRBV7-2; D uncertain. Germline V gene data show CDR1 as SGHTA and CDR2 as FQGNSA. This CDR3 comprises 14 residues. The CDR3 DNA is TGTGCCAGCGGCTTAGAAGGACGGTACAATGAGCAGTTCTTC. This gives the protein CASGLEGRYNEQFF.

The V call is TRBV11-2, the J call TRBJ2-2, with a possible D match to TRBD1 (5 bases). Trimming shortened V by 3 bases and J by 2 bases, and 10 bases separated the two germline ends. The CDR3 has 15 amino acids. The germline gives CDR1 SGHAT, CDR2 FQNNGV. The CDR3 sequence is CASSFQGSNTGELFF. The CDR3 nucleotides read TGTGCCAGCAGCTTTCAGGGTAGTAACACCGGGGAGCTGTTTTTT. Combining the CDR3 with reference TRBV11-2 and TRBJ2-2 gives the whole variable domain EAGVAQSPRYKIIEKRQSVAFWCNPISGHATLYWYQQILGQGPKLLIQFQNNGVVDDSQLPKDRFSAERLKGVDSTLKIQPAKLEDSAVYLCASSFQGSNTGELFFGEGSRLTVL.

This clonotype was detected only a few times. The chain joins TRBV5-5 to TRBJ2-3; D possibly uses TRBD1 or TRBD2 (6 bases each). Germline V gene sequence: CDR1 SGHKS, CDR2 YYEKEE (reference sequence). The CDR3 has 14 residues. Trimming stripped 4 bases from V and 0 bases from J, with 9 bases between. The CDR3 is CASSPGGSTDTQYF. The CDR3 nucleotides are TGTGCCAGCAGCCCCGGGGGCAGCACAGATACGCAGTATTTT.

V is TRBV28 and J is TRBJ2-7; tentatively, D is TRBD2 (5 bases). From germline, CDR1 is MDHEN and CDR2 SYDVKM. The CDR3 totals 16 residues. Trimming took off 5 bases at V and 1 base at J, with 18 bases between the two ends. CDR3 region: CASSPHSSRKSYEQYF. The CDR3 DNA reads as TGTGCCAGCAGTCCCCACTCTAGCAGGAAATCCTACGAGCAGTACTTC.

This clonotype was observed a single time. J is TRBJ2-4 and V is TRBV30, with D possibly matching TRBD1 (6 bases). The DNA matches TRBJ2-7 better at its end, which makes the J call doubtful. The CDR3 is 16 residues long. Germline V gives CDR1 GTSNPN, CDR2 SVGIG (reference sequence). The CDR3 coding sequence is TGTGCCTGGGTAAGGGAGACAGGATCCAGCCGCTACGAGCAGTACTTC. Its translation is CAWVRETGSSRYEQYF.